This T cell receptor beta chain was identified in a study of response to subunit inactivated influenza vaccine. Study conclusions and caveats: With each seasonal influenza vaccination, the authors suggested, few new T cells are recruited.

TCRdb passed the RT-PCR reads through MiXCR, listing each CDR3 protein once. In the table there are 500,000 or so distinct CDR3 sequences, 15% to 20% of which are singletons. Points on this clonotype: The antigen is undetermined.

CDR3 length: 12 residues. CDR1 is MNHEY, CDR2 SVGEGT, per germline. V gave up 9 bases and J gave up 4 bases; unmatched junction bases: 5. The clonotype comes from a man between 50 and 75 years old who received an inactivated influenza vaccine. The chain joins TRBV6-2 or TRBV6-3 to TRBJ2-7; 8 bases line up with TRBD1. Here the sequenced sample was CD4+ T cells sorted from PBMCs, taken 23 to 25 months after vaccination. The CDR3 nucleotides read TGTGCCAGAGGGACAGGATGTTACGAGCAGTACTTC. This encodes CARGTGCYEQYF.